These T cell receptor beta chains were read from a single sample in a study of shared clonotypes between healthy human individuals. Generated by immunoSEQ multiplex PCR, the TCRdb table keeps only in-frame clones and is missing some. This sample has some 1.4 million clones, with around 97% found just once. Sequences were obtained from naive CD4+ T cells sorted from blood. Receptors originate from a man under 40 in good health. CDR3s include the opening cysteine and the closing phenylalanine or tryptophan. Fields, in order: D gene, clone size, V gene, J gene, CDR3 DNA, CDR3 protein. A D gene is named only where the DNA matches it firmly. Some rows have no size entry. The others give once, few or many, or a class for an expanded clone.

d_call: -; clone_size: -; v_call: TRBV2; j_call: TRBJ2-7; cdr3_nt: TGTGCCAGCAGTGGACAGACCCCATACGAGCAGTACTTC; cdr3_aa: CASSGQTPYEQYF
d_call: TRBD2; clone_size: -; v_call: TRBV6-6; j_call: TRBJ2-1; cdr3_nt: TGTGCCAGCAGGACTAGCGGGAGTGTAAATGAGCAGTTCTTC; cdr3_aa: CASRTSGSVNEQFF
d_call: -; clone_size: -; v_call: TRBV19; j_call: TRBJ1-5; cdr3_nt: TGTGCCAGTAGTATATGGACATCGCCTAGCAATCAGCCCCAGCATTTT; cdr3_aa: CASSIWTSPSNQPQHF
d_call: -; clone_size: -; v_call: TRBV7-9; j_call: TRBJ2-3; cdr3_nt: TGTGCCAGCAGCTATTGGGTCCGCACAGATACGCAGTATTTT; cdr3_aa: CASSYWVRTDTQYF
d_call: -; clone_size: -; v_call: TRBV29-1; j_call: TRBJ1-4; cdr3_nt: TGCAGCGTTGGGGCAGGCTTTAATGAAAAACTGTTTTTT; cdr3_aa: CSVGAGFNEKLFF
d_call: TRBD2; clone_size: -; v_call: TRBV14; j_call: TRBJ2-5; cdr3_nt: TGTGCCAGCAGCCAAGGCGGGAGAAAAGAGACCCAGTACTTC; cdr3_aa: CASSQGGRKETQYF
d_call: -; clone_size: -; v_call: TRBV5-1; j_call: TRBJ1-2; cdr3_nt: TGCGCCAGCAGCTTGGAAACGGGGACGGGGTACACCTTC; cdr3_aa: CASSLETGTGYTF
d_call: -; clone_size: -; v_call: TRBV15; j_call: TRBJ2-3; cdr3_nt: TGTGCCACCAGTTCGGGGAAGGGGGCGGGAGTGAAGGGAGATACGCAGTATTTT; cdr3_aa: CATSSGKGAGVKGDTQYF
d_call: -; clone_size: -; v_call: TRBV7-2; j_call: TRBJ2-1; cdr3_nt: TGTGCCAGCAGCTCGGGGCCGCTCTCGTACTTTGAGCAGTTCTTC; cdr3_aa: CASSSGPLSYFEQFF
d_call: -; clone_size: few; v_call: TRBV15; j_call: TRBJ2-1; cdr3_nt: TGTGCCACCAGCAGAGATTGGAGTTCTAATGAGCAGTTCTTC; cdr3_aa: CATSRDWSSNEQFF
d_call: -; clone_size: -; v_call: TRBV9; j_call: TRBJ1-4; cdr3_nt: TGTGCCAGCTCCCAGGCGGCAGCTAATGAAAAACTGTTTTTT; cdr3_aa: CASSQAAANEKLFF
d_call: -; clone_size: -; v_call: TRBV20-1; j_call: TRBJ1-1; cdr3_nt: TGCAGTGCTATAGTATACACTGAAGCTTTCTTT; cdr3_aa: CSAIVYTEAFF
d_call: TRBD1; clone_size: -; v_call: TRBV7-2; j_call: TRBJ2-2; cdr3_nt: TGTGCCAGCAGCGAGGCAGGGGGCTCGAACACCGGGGAGCTGTTTTTT; cdr3_aa: CASSEAGGSNTGELFF
d_call: -; clone_size: -; v_call: TRBV11-1; j_call: TRBJ2-2; cdr3_nt: TGTGCCAGCAGCTTTTGGGCCGGGGAGCTGTTTTTT; cdr3_aa: CASSFWAGELFF
d_call: -; clone_size: -; v_call: TRBV18; j_call: TRBJ2-5; cdr3_nt: TGTGCCAGCTCACTTCGCCAAGAGACCCAGTACTTC; cdr3_aa: CASSLRQETQYF
d_call: -; clone_size: -; v_call: TRBV5-6; j_call: TRBJ2-5; cdr3_nt: TGTGCCAGCAGCTTGGGGTTTCAAGAGACCCAGTACTTC; cdr3_aa: CASSLGFQETQYF
d_call: -; clone_size: -; v_call: TRBV2; j_call: TRBJ1-1; cdr3_nt: TGTGCCAGCAGCCTCGGCCAGGGAGGTAGAACTGAAGCTTTCTTT; cdr3_aa: CASSLGQGGRTEAFF
d_call: -; clone_size: -; v_call: TRBV11-2; j_call: TRBJ2-5; cdr3_nt: TGTGCCAGCAGCCCATCAGCCCAAGAGACCCAGTACTTC; cdr3_aa: CASSPSAQETQYF
d_call: TRBD1; clone_size: -; v_call: TRBV7-3; j_call: TRBJ1-5; cdr3_nt: TGTGCCAGCAGCTCGGACAGGGATCAGCCCCAGCATTTT; cdr3_aa: CASSSDRDQPQHF
d_call: TRBD2; clone_size: -; v_call: TRBV7-2; j_call: TRBJ2-1; cdr3_nt: TGTGCCAGCAGCTACCCGGGGGGAGGGCCGAGGGAGCAGTTCTTC; cdr3_aa: CASSYPGGGPREQFF
d_call: -; clone_size: once; v_call: TRBV14; j_call: TRBJ2-5; cdr3_nt: TGTGCCAGCAGCCTTTTCAGGGGAGTGTCGGAGACCCAGTACTTC; cdr3_aa: CASSLFRGVSETQYF
d_call: -; clone_size: -; v_call: TRBV23-1; j_call: TRBJ2-3; cdr3_nt: TGCGCCAGCAGTCAAAAAGCGGGCTCCATCGGTACGCAGTATTTT; cdr3_aa: CASSQKAGSIGTQYF
d_call: -; clone_size: -; v_call: TRBV21-1; j_call: TRBJ1-2; cdr3_nt: TGTGCCAGCACCCACCTCGGGACAGCGAGGTTCCCCTACACCTTC; cdr3_aa: CASTHLGTARFPYTF
d_call: TRBD2; clone_size: -; v_call: TRBV5-4; j_call: TRBJ2-3; cdr3_nt: TGTGCCAGCAGCTTGCCCCTCGCGGGAGACGCAGATACGCAGTATTTT; cdr3_aa: CASSLPLAGDADTQYF
d_call: -; clone_size: -; v_call: TRBV7-9; j_call: TRBJ2-7; cdr3_nt: TGTGCCAGCAGCTTGGGAAGGTCTTTGGGTCGTAATGACGAGCAGTACTTC; cdr3_aa: CASSLGRSLGRNDEQYF
d_call: -; clone_size: once; v_call: TRBV6-5; j_call: TRBJ2-2; cdr3_nt: TGTGCCAGCAGTTCGGGACGGGAGTGGGATACCGGGGAGCTGTTTTTT; cdr3_aa: CASSSGREWDTGELFF
d_call: TRBD1; clone_size: -; v_call: TRBV7-9; j_call: TRBJ1-4; cdr3_nt: TGTGCCAGCAGCCCAACAGGGGTCGAGAAACTGTTTTTT; cdr3_aa: CASSPTGVEKLFF
d_call: -; clone_size: -; v_call: TRBV28; j_call: TRBJ2-7; cdr3_nt: TGTGCCAGCAGTTTATCGGCCAGCTCCTACGAGCAGTACTTC; cdr3_aa: CASSLSASSYEQYF
d_call: -; clone_size: -; v_call: TRBV30; j_call: TRBJ1-4; cdr3_nt: TGTGCCTGGGCCTCCCGGGCCCATAATGAAAAACTGTTTTTT; cdr3_aa: CAWASRAHNEKLFF
d_call: TRBD1; clone_size: -; v_call: TRBV5-1; j_call: TRBJ1-2; cdr3_nt: TGCGCCAGCAGCCCAGGCGCGCCCAAGGGGGCTCTATATGGCTACACCTTC; cdr3_aa: CASSPGAPKGALYGYTF
d_call: -; clone_size: -; v_call: TRBV30; j_call: TRBJ1-2; cdr3_nt: TGTGCCTGGAGTGTAAATAGGGGACGGGCCTGGGGCTACACCTTC; cdr3_aa: CAWSVNRGRAWGYTF
d_call: -; clone_size: -; v_call: TRBV7-8; j_call: TRBJ1-1; cdr3_nt: TGTGCCAGCAGCTGGAAGAGGAACACTGAAGCTTTCTTT; cdr3_aa: CASSWKRNTEAFF
d_call: TRBD2; clone_size: -; v_call: TRBV10-2; j_call: TRBJ2-1; cdr3_nt: TGCGCCAGCAGGACCCTGTTTGTTAGCGGGAGAAACAATGAGCAGTTCTTC; cdr3_aa: CASRTLFVSGRNNEQFF
d_call: -; clone_size: -; v_call: TRBV5-1; j_call: TRBJ2-7; cdr3_nt: TGCGCCAGCAGCTTGGCTTGGGGAGAGCAGTACTTC; cdr3_aa: CASSLAWGEQYF
d_call: TRBD2; clone_size: -; v_call: TRBV27; j_call: TRBJ2-1; cdr3_nt: TGTGCCAGCAGTAACCGCGGCACAGCGGGAGGTAATGAGCAGTTCTTC; cdr3_aa: CASSNRGTAGGNEQFF
d_call: -; clone_size: -; v_call: TRBV1; j_call: TRBJ2-1; cdr3_nt: TGCACCAGCAGCCAAGACGGGCGGGACCTCTCCTACAATGAGCAGTTCTTC; cdr3_aa: CTSSQDGRDLSYNEQFF
d_call: -; clone_size: -; v_call: TRBV15; j_call: TRBJ2-1; cdr3_nt: TGTGCCACCAGCAGACGCGTCAATTACAATGAGCAGTTCTTC; cdr3_aa: CATSRRVNYNEQFF
d_call: TRBD2; clone_size: -; v_call: TRBV9; j_call: TRBJ2-3; cdr3_nt: TGTGCCAGCAGCGTAGCGATAGCGGGAGGCCAAGGATACACAGATACGCAGTATTTT; cdr3_aa: CASSVAIAGGQGYTDTQYF
d_call: -; clone_size: -; v_call: TRBV6-5; j_call: TRBJ2-6; cdr3_nt: TGTGCCAGCAGTTACCTCGCTGGGTCTGGGGCCAACGTCCTGACTTTC; cdr3_aa: CASSYLAGSGANVLTF
d_call: TRBD1; clone_size: -; v_call: TRBV7-9; j_call: TRBJ1-4; cdr3_nt: TGTGCCAGCAGCTTAGCCGCCGGGACAGGGAACGAAAAACTGTTTTTT; cdr3_aa: CASSLAAGTGNEKLFF
d_call: TRBD2; clone_size: -; v_call: TRBV7-2; j_call: TRBJ2-3; cdr3_nt: TGTGCCAGCAGCTTAGCTAGCGGGAGGTTAGATACGCAGTATTTT; cdr3_aa: CASSLASGRLDTQYF
d_call: -; clone_size: -; v_call: TRBV7-9; j_call: TRBJ2-2; cdr3_nt: TGTGCCAGCAGCTTTCGTTACGACAAGGACACCGGGGAGCTGTTTTTT; cdr3_aa: CASSFRYDKDTGELFF
d_call: -; clone_size: -; v_call: TRBV2; j_call: TRBJ1-2; cdr3_nt: TGTGCCAGCAGTGCAAGGGGGTGGAACTATGGCTACACCTTC; cdr3_aa: CASSARGWNYGYTF
d_call: -; clone_size: -; v_call: TRBV6-6; j_call: TRBJ2-7; cdr3_nt: TGTGCCAGCAGTCCGGACGGGTACGAGCAGTACTTC; cdr3_aa: CASSPDGYEQYF